This record covers a single TCR beta chain. The data belong to a study of blood T cell repertoires in COVID-19. Participants spanned ages about 18 to 95 years and resided in about 24 US areas. Recovery meant two consecutive negative NP/OP PCR tests, professional clearance, or resolved symptoms. Looked up from germline, CDR1 is LNHDA and CDR2 is SQIVND (reference sequence). The CDR3 loop spans 15 amino acids. V was clipped by 5 bases and J by 2 bases, with 14 bases between them. Assay: immunoSEQ multiplex PCR; the TCRdb copy retains only in-frame clones and omits some. The table has approximately 200,000 clones, 87% seen once.

The receptor was isolated from a woman in her thirties who had recovered from COVID-19. The specimen was PBMCs or T cells enriched from blood (not recorded which). The chain employs TRBV19 and TRBJ2-3, with D perhaps matching TRBD2 (5 bases). The DNA of the CDR3 is TGTGCCAGTAGTCTCACGAGGGTGGACACAGATACGCAGTATTTT. Translated, it gives CASSLTRVDTDTQYF.